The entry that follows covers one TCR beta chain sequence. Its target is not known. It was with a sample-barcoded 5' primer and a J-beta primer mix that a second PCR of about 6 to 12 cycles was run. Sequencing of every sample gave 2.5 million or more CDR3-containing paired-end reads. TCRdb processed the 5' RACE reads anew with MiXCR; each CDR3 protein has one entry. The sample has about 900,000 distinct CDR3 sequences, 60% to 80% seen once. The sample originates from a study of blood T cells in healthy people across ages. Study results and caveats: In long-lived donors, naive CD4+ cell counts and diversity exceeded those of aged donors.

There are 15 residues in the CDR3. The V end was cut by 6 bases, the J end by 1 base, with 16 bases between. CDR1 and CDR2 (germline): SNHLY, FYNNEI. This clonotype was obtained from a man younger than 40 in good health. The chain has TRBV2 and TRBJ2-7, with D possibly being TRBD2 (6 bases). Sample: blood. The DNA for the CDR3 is TGTGCCAGCAGCGAACCGGGACTCGCTTCCTACGAGCAGTACTTC. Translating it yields CASSEPGLASYEQYF.